Listed below are T cell receptor beta chains from one sample, sequenced in a study of blood T cell repertoires in COVID-19. Data came from immunoSEQ multiplex PCR; TCRdb stores just in-frame clones and leaves some out. The data hold tens of thousands of clones, with around four fifths observed a single time. Source material: peripheral blood. The receptor set was obtained from a man of 80 years or more with active or convalescent COVID-19. Both conserved end residues are part of each CDR3. The D gene is left open where the match is weak. A row's size may be missing; if present it is once, few, many or a size class.

CDR3 length: 13
clone size: .
V gene: TRBV5-1
J gene: TRBJ2-1
D gene: .
CDR3 protein: CASRAGQYNEQFF
CDR3 DNA: TGCGCCAGCAGGGCCGGACAGTACAATGAGCAGTTCTTC

CDR3 length: 19
clone size: .
V gene: TRBV28
J gene: TRBJ1-6
D gene: TRBD1
CDR3 protein: CASSLWASPGQGGNSPLHF
CDR3 DNA: TGTGCCAGCAGTTTATGGGCCTCTCCGGGACAGGGGGGGAATTCACCCCTCCACTTT

CDR3 length: 18
clone size: .
V gene: TRBV28
J gene: TRBJ2-1
D gene: TRBD2
CDR3 protein: CASSLFRRASGSHNEQFF
CDR3 DNA: TGTGCCAGCAGTTTATTCCGTAGGGCTAGCGGGAGTCACAATGAGCAGTTCTTC

CDR3 length: 16
clone size: .
V gene: TRBV4-1
J gene: TRBJ1-6
D gene: .
CDR3 protein: CASSQEVNPGESPLHF
CDR3 DNA: TGCGCCAGCAGCCAAGAAGTAAATCCGGGAGAATCACCCCTCCACTTT

CDR3 length: 13
clone size: .
V gene: TRBV27
J gene: TRBJ2-3
D gene: .
CDR3 protein: CASSSGLTDTQYF
CDR3 DNA: TGTGCCAGCAGTTCGGGACTCACAGATACGCAGTATTTT

CDR3 length: 13
clone size: .
V gene: TRBV5-1
J gene: TRBJ1-2
D gene: .
CDR3 protein: CASSLAQGQGYTF
CDR3 DNA: TGCGCCAGCAGCTTGGCCCAGGGGCAGGGCTACACCTTC

CDR3 length: 14
clone size: .
V gene: TRBV30
J gene: TRBJ1-1
D gene: .
CDR3 protein: CAWSVGALNTEAFF
CDR3 DNA: TGTGCCTGGAGTGTAGGAGCTCTGAACACTGAAGCTTTCTTT

CDR3 length: 20
clone size: .
V gene: TRBV6-2/TRBV6-3
J gene: TRBJ1-3
D gene: TRBD1
CDR3 protein: CASSYPSSQGDRTGRNTIYF
CDR3 DNA: TGTGCCAGCAGTTACCCGTCTTCTCAAGGGGACAGGACCGGGAGAAACACCATATATTTT

CDR3 length: 14
clone size: .
V gene: TRBV6-5
J gene: TRBJ2-5
D gene: TRBD1
CDR3 protein: CASSPGTARETQYF
CDR3 DNA: TGTGCCAGCAGCCCCGGGACAGCAAGAGAGACCCAGTACTTC

CDR3 length: 16
clone size: .
V gene: TRBV7-2
J gene: TRBJ2-3
D gene: TRBD2
CDR3 protein: CASSPLLAGNGGTQYF
CDR3 DNA: TGTGCCAGCAGCCCGCTACTAGCGGGAAACGGGGGTACGCAGTATTTT

CDR3 length: 13
clone size: few
V gene: TRBV19
J gene: TRBJ2-2
D gene: TRBD1
CDR3 protein: CASSATGSGELFF
CDR3 DNA: TGTGCCAGTAGTGCGACAGGGTCCGGGGAGCTGTTTTTT

CDR3 length: 17
clone size: .
V gene: TRBV19
J gene: TRBJ1-6
D gene: TRBD1
CDR3 protein: CASSIGQGASYNSPLHF
CDR3 DNA: TGTGCCAGTAGTATTGGACAGGGGGCTTCCTATAATTCACCCCTCCACTTT

CDR3 length: 15
clone size: .
V gene: TRBV6-1
J gene: TRBJ1-5
D gene: .
CDR3 protein: CASSENGQRNQPQHF
CDR3 DNA: TGTGCCAGCAGTGAGAATGGACAGCGCAATCAGCCCCAGCATTTT

CDR3 length: 16
clone size: .
V gene: TRBV14
J gene: TRBJ2-1
D gene: .
CDR3 protein: CASSQGAGLPYNEQFF
CDR3 DNA: TGTGCCAGCAGCCAAGGGGCGGGACTCCCCTACAATGAGCAGTTCTTC

CDR3 length: 17
clone size: .
V gene: TRBV3-1/TRBV3-2
J gene: TRBJ2-3
D gene: TRBD2
CDR3 protein: CASSQARTSGLPDTQYF
CDR3 DNA: TGTGCCAGCAGCCAAGCACGGACTAGCGGTCTACCAGATACGCAGTATTTT

CDR3 length: 15
clone size: .
V gene: TRBV11-3
J gene: TRBJ1-6
D gene: .
CDR3 protein: CASSKGAFTNSPLHF
CDR3 DNA: TGTGCCAGCAGCAAAGGGGCCTTTACTAATTCACCCCTCCACTTT

CDR3 length: 14
clone size: .
V gene: TRBV3-1/TRBV3-2
J gene: TRBJ2-4
D gene: .
CDR3 protein: CASSLAGAKNIQYF
CDR3 DNA: TGTGCCAGCAGCCTCGCAGGAGCCAAAAACATTCAGTACTTC

CDR3 length: 16
clone size: .
V gene: TRBV7-6
J gene: TRBJ2-1
D gene: .
CDR3 protein: CASSLGRIGSHREQFF
CDR3 DNA: TGTGCCAGCAGCTTAGGGCGGATCGGGAGCCACCGGGAGCAGTTCTTC

CDR3 length: 15
clone size: .
V gene: TRBV9
J gene: TRBJ2-3
D gene: .
CDR3 protein: CASSVGQRLLDTQYF
CDR3 DNA: TGTGCCAGCAGCGTAGGCCAGCGGTTGCTGGATACGCAGTATTTT

CDR3 length: 15
clone size: .
V gene: TRBV3-1/TRBV3-2
J gene: TRBJ2-7
D gene: .
CDR3 protein: CASSQDAQKTYEQYF
CDR3 DNA: TGTGCCAGCAGCCAAGATGCACAAAAAACCTACGAGCAGTACTTC

CDR3 length: 14
clone size: .
V gene: TRBV30
J gene: TRBJ2-7
D gene: .
CDR3 protein: CAGTHGGGSYEQYF
CDR3 DNA: TGTGCCGGGACACACGGGGGAGGCTCCTACGAGCAGTACTTC

CDR3 length: 16
clone size: .
V gene: TRBV7-9
J gene: TRBJ2-1
D gene: TRBD2
CDR3 protein: CASSTRTSGVVNEQFF
CDR3 DNA: TGTGCCAGCAGCACCAGGACTAGCGGGGTGGTAAATGAGCAGTTCTTC

CDR3 length: 12
clone size: .
V gene: TRBV2
J gene: TRBJ1-5
D gene: .
CDR3 protein: CASSVGGQPQHF
CDR3 DNA: TGTGCCAGCAGTGTGGGAGGTCAGCCCCAGCATTTT

CDR3 length: 14
clone size: .
V gene: TRBV29-1
J gene: TRBJ2-7
D gene: TRBD1
CDR3 protein: CSVGRQGASEEQYF
CDR3 DNA: TGCAGCGTTGGTCGACAGGGGGCATCTGAAGAGCAGTACTTC

CDR3 length: 13
clone size: .
V gene: TRBV19
J gene: TRBJ2-2
D gene: TRBD1
CDR3 protein: CASSDRGAGELFF
CDR3 DNA: TGTGCCAGTAGTGACAGGGGGGCCGGGGAGCTGTTTTTT

CDR3 length: 15
clone size: .
V gene: TRBV19
J gene: TRBJ1-4
D gene: .
CDR3 protein: CASSTWTDSNEKLFF
CDR3 DNA: TGTGCCAGTAGTACTTGGACGGACAGCAATGAAAAACTGTTTTTT

CDR3 length: 14
clone size: .
V gene: TRBV5-1
J gene: TRBJ2-4
D gene: .
CDR3 protein: CASSAGLEKNIQYF
CDR3 DNA: TGCGCCAGCAGCGCGGGACTGGAGAAAAACATTCAGTACTTC

CDR3 length: 15
clone size: .
V gene: TRBV28
J gene: TRBJ1-3
D gene: .
CDR3 protein: CASSLSAGPQSAIYF
CDR3 DNA: TGTGCCAGCAGTTTATCGGCAGGTCCCCAGAGTGCCATATATTTT